The 26 T cell receptor beta chains presented below share a single source sample, sequenced in a study of T-cell memory formation after mild COVID-19. TCRdb reanalysed the 5' RACE reads using MiXCR and keeps one entry per CDR3 protein. Of about 140,000 distinct CDR3 sequences listed, 14% to 15% are singletons. Sequencing used PBMCs or a T cell subset sorted from them (not recorded which). The receptors were gathered from an adult woman who had mild COVID-19 (a few samples of this study predate the infection). Cell type and time point are not known.

The chain has TRBV6-6 and TRBJ1-2; unclear D gene. V dropped 7 bases and J dropped 3 bases, with 21 bases sitting between them. The CDR3 runs to 16 residues. The V gene's germline CDR1 is MNHNY and CDR2 SVGAGI (reference sequence). The CDR3: CASTPAVQVVDYGYTF. CDR3 nucleotides: TGTGCCAGCACCCCGGCAGTGCAGGTAGTCGACTATGGCTACACCTTC.

The rearrangement joins TRBV4-2 to TRBJ2-3; 8 positions agree with TRBD2. This CDR3 comprises 14 residues. Germline-derived CDR1 and CDR2 are LGHNA and YNFKEQ. With V trimmed by 4 bases and J by 5 bases, 5 bases remained unmatched. DNA of the CDR3: TGTGCCAGCAGCCCGGGACTAGGGATAGATACGCAGTATTTT. Amino acids: CASSPGLGIDTQYF.

This clonotype was seen more than once but under ten times. This chain connects TRBV29-1 to TRBJ2-3; TRBD2 is a possible D gene (5 bases). This CDR3 region has 12 residues. Germline CDR1 SQVTM, CDR2 ANQGSEA. Trimming left V 4 bases short and J 2 bases short, with 7 bases between. CDR3 in DNA: TGCAGCGTTGTCGGGGACACAGATACGCAGTATTTT. It encodes CSVVGDTDTQYF.

This chain uses TRBV20-1 with TRBJ2-7; D is ambiguous. CDR3 length: 13 amino acids. Trimming pared 1 base from V and 3 bases from J, leaving 10 bases between. The germline CDR1 and CDR2 sequences are DFQATT and SNEGSKA (reference sequence). The CDR3 coding sequence is TGCAGTGCTAGAGGGCAGCTAGACTACGAGCAGTACTTC. It translates to CSARGQLDYEQYF.

This clonotype turned up a few times. The chain couples TRBV20-1 to TRBJ2-7; D perhaps matches TRBD1 (6 bases). Germline assignment: CDR1 DFQATT and CDR2 SNEGSKA (reference sequence). CDR3 length: 13 residues. Trimming pared 7 bases from V and 6 bases from J, leaving 19 bases between. The CDR3 coding sequence is TGCAGTGACAAGCCAGCCCAGGGGTCCGAGCAGTACTTC. This sequence encodes CSDKPAQGSEQYF.

The chain carries TRBV7-8 and TRBJ2-3; D is uncertain. This CDR3 has 14 amino acids. Trimming took 5 bases from V and 3 from J, leaving 12 bases between them. Germline V gene data show CDR1 as SGHVS and CDR2 as FQNEAQ. The CDR3 DNA reads TGTGCCAGCAGCGCCCTAAGAGAGACAGATACGCAGTATTTT. This sequence encodes CASSALRETDTQYF. Drawing the rest from reference TRBV7-8 and TRBJ2-3, the complete variable domain is GAGVSQSPRYKVAKRGQDVALRCDPISGHVSLFWYQQALGQGPEFLTYFQNEAQLDKSGLPSDRFFAERPEGSVSTLKIQRTQQEDSAVYLCASSALRETDTQYFGPGTRLTVL.

The table lists this clonotype with many counts. This chain links TRBV5-6 with TRBJ2-1, with 11 bases lining up with TRBD2. Trimming cost V 0 bases and J 4 bases; bases outside gene matches: 6. The CDR3 length is 17 residues. Germline assignment: CDR1 SGHDT and CDR2 YYEEEE. Here the CDR3 DNA reads TGTGCCAGCAGCTTGGTGGGTACTAGCGGGGGATACAATGAGCAGTTCTTC. Translating it yields CASSLVGTSGGYNEQFF.

Only a few counts were recorded for this clonotype. The chain has TRBV29-1 and TRBJ2-7; no clear D. The CDR3 runs to 15 residues. Per the germline V gene, CDR1 is SQVTM and CDR2 is ANQGSEA. Trimming pared 1 base from V and 2 bases from J, leaving 15 bases between. CDR3 sequence reads: CSVEGLGEKAYEQYF. The CDR3 nucleotides read TGCAGCGTTGAAGGTCTGGGCGAAAAGGCCTACGAGCAGTACTTC.

CDR3: CASSGLASGSSSDTQYF. The CDR3 DNA reads as TGTGCCAGCAGCGGACTTGCTAGCGGGAGTTCCTCAGATACGCAGTATTTT. The rearrangement joins TRBV9 to TRBJ2-3; TRBD2 matches at 10 bases. Germline V lookup: CDR1 SGDLS, CDR2 YYNGEE. Trimming at V came to 3 bases and at J to 4 bases, leaving 11 bases not matched to a gene. The CDR3 spans 17 residues.

This clonotype was detected a few times. The gene calls are TRBV5-1 and TRBJ2-7; 8 bases fit TRBD1. The CDR3 sequence is 14 residues long. Germline values: CDR1 SGHRS, CDR2 YFSETQ. V lost 4 bases to trimming and J lost 1 base; unmatched junction nucleotides: 4. For the CDR3, the DNA is TGCGCCAGCAGCCACGGGACAGGATCCTACGAGCAGTACTTC. As protein: CASSHGTGSYEQYF.

The rearrangement joins TRBV12-3 or TRBV12-4 to TRBJ2-5, with 7 nucleotides matching TRBD2. The V and J ends lost 5 bases and 0 bases, in that order; junction bases with no gene match: 12. The CDR3 covers 17 residues. As DNA, the CDR3 is TGTGCCAGCAGTCCCGGGGACTACGACCCGTACCAAGAGACCCAGTACTTC. Translating it yields CASSPGDYDPYQETQYF.

This clonotype was seen a few times. This rearrangement joins TRBV19 to TRBJ2-5, with 12 bases matching TRBD2. Germline V lookup: CDR1 LNHDA, CDR2 SQIVND (reference sequence). The CDR3 is made up of 15 amino acids. J lost 2 bases, V lost 5 bases, and 3 bases had no gene match. CDR3 DNA sequence: TGTGCCAGTAGTGCTAGCGGGGGGGCACAAGAGACCCAGTACTTC. Translation: CASSASGGAQETQYF. Full variable domain (remainder filled in from reference TRBV19 and TRBJ2-5): DGGITQSPKYLFRKEGQNVTLSCEQNLNHDAMYWYRQDPGQGLRLIYYSQIVNDFQKGDIAEGYSVSREKKESFPLTVTSAQKNPTAFYLCASSASGGAQETQYFGPGTRLLVL.

The chain uses TRBV7-2 and TRBJ1-1; D gene ambiguous. The germline CDR1 and CDR2 sequences are SGHTA and FQGNSA. This CDR3 region has 13 residues. Trimming shortened V by 0 bases and J by 8 bases, and 10 bases separated the two germline ends. CDR3 residues: CASSLATGREAFF. CDR3 sequence (DNA): TGTGCCAGCAGCTTAGCGACCGGACGGGAAGCTTTCTTT.

This clonotype was observed many times. The chain employs TRBV7-3 and TRBJ1-1; 9 bases match TRBD1. This CDR3 region has 14 residues. With 5 bases clipped from V and 4 bases from J, the junction kept 5 bases outside the gene matches. CDR1 and CDR2 (germline): SGHTA, FQGTGA. CDR3 amino acids: CASSPTGGFTEAFF. The CDR3, as DNA: TGTGCCAGCAGCCCCACAGGGGGCTTCACTGAAGCTTTCTTT. The full variable domain, its missing parts supplied by reference TRBV7-3 and TRBJ1-1, is GAGVSQTPSNKVTEKGKYVELRCDPISGHTALYWYRQSLGQGPEFLIYFQGTGAADDSGLPNDRFFAVRPEGSVSTLKIQRTERGDSAVYLCASSPTGGFTEAFFGQGTRLTVV.

The chain couples TRBV7-8 to TRBJ1-2; 8 positions agree with TRBD1. The V and J ends lost 6 bases and 4 bases, in that order; junction bases with no gene match: 16. Germline V lookup: CDR1 SGHVS, CDR2 FQNEAQ. The length of the CDR3 is 17 residues. The CDR3 loop reads CASSPSPPDRALYGYTF. CDR3 DNA: TGTGCCAGCAGTCCAAGCCCCCCGGACAGGGCCCTCTATGGCTACACCTTC.

In its sample, this clonotype was seen a few times. This rearrangement joins TRBV7-2 to TRBJ2-7; D gene ambiguous. Germline V CDR1 and CDR2: SGHTA, FQGNSA. V lost 2 bases and J 3 bases, leaving 5 bases between the germline ends. The CDR3 has 12 amino acids. CDR3: CASSLPRYEQYF. The DNA for the CDR3 is TGTGCCAGCAGCTTACCCCGCTACGAGCAGTACTTC.

V and J are TRBV7-6 and TRBJ2-2; no clear D. The CDR3 loop spans 12 amino acids. CDR1 and CDR2 from the germline V gene are SGHVS and FNYEAQ. Trimming removed 2 bases at V and 8 bases at J, with 6 bases between. The CDR3 DNA is TGTGCCAGCAGCTTACTTGTAGGGGAGCTGTTTTTT. Translated: CASSLLVGELFF.

The chain carries TRBV7-2 and TRBJ2-3, with 9 bases lining up with TRBD2. The germline gives CDR1 SGHTA, CDR2 FQGNSA. V gave up 5 bases and J gave up 0 bases; unmatched junction bases: 6. The CDR3 runs 16 residues. DNA for the CDR3: TGTGCCAGCAGCGCCCTGCTAGCGGGGAGCACAGATACGCAGTATTTT. As protein: CASSALLAGSTDTQYF.

This sequence joins TRBV5-6 and TRBJ2-7, with 7 positions matching TRBD1. This CDR3 contains 14 residues. Losses at the gene ends were 0 bases for V and 2 bases for J; bases not matched to a gene: 2. Germline assignment: CDR1 SGHDT and CDR2 YYEEEE. CDR3 loop: CASSLGDSTYEQYF. The CDR3 coding sequence is TGTGCCAGCAGCTTGGGGGACAGTACCTACGAGCAGTACTTC.

The chain links TRBV20-1 to TRBJ2-5, with D possibly called TRBD1 or TRBD2 (5 bases each). Germline V lookup: CDR1 DFQATT, CDR2 SNEGSKA (reference sequence). The CDR3 contains 12 residues. The germline V and J ends were trimmed by 6 bases and 2 bases, with 10 bases remaining between them. The CDR3 bases are TGCAGTGCGGACGGGGCTCAAGAGACCCAGTACTTC. Residues: CSADGAQETQYF.

V gene TRBV7-6 combines with J gene TRBJ2-2; unclear D gene. Germline V gene data show CDR1 as SGHVS and CDR2 as FNYEAQ. This CDR3 has 13 residues. V lost 4 bases, J lost 3 bases, and 6 bases lay in between. The CDR3 bases are TGTGCCAGCAGCTCCCTCTACACCGGGGAGCTGTTTTTT. It specifies CASSSLYTGELFF. The complete variable domain, with remaining parts taken from reference TRBV7-6 and TRBJ2-2, reads GAGVSQSPRYKVTKRGQDVALRCDPISGHVSLYWYRQALGQGPEFLTYFNYEAQQDKSGLPNDRFSAERPEGSISTLTIQRTEQRDSAMYRCASSSLYTGELFFGEGSRLTVL.

This clonotype was counted a few times. This chain uses TRBV7-3 with TRBJ2-2, with TRBD1 matching 10 bases. CDR1 is SGHTA and CDR2 is FQGTGA in the germline V gene. The length of the CDR3 is 15 residues. V shed 3 bases and J 6 bases; nucleotides not matched to a gene: 4. CDR3 nucleotide sequence: TGTGCCAGCAGCTTGGGGACAGGGGAAGCCGGGGAGCTGTTTTTT. Translation: CASSLGTGEAGELFF.

This clonotype was seen a handful of times. This chain links TRBV12-3 or TRBV12-4 with TRBJ2-7, with D possibly being TRBD2 (5 bases). V lost 6 bases, J lost 0 bases, and 9 bases lay in between. The CDR3 length is 13 residues. For the CDR3, the DNA is TGTGCCAGCAGGACGGGGAGCTCCTACGAGCAGTACTTC. Protein: CASRTGSSYEQYF.

V and J are TRBV20-1 and TRBJ2-7; D might be TRBD2 (6 bases). The CDR3 is 16 residues long. V shed 6 bases and J shed 6 bases, with 27 bases lying between them. Germline assignment: CDR1 DFQATT and CDR2 SNEGSKA (reference sequence). The CDR3 loop reads CSARPAGTSTLGEQYF. The CDR3 DNA sequence: TGCAGTGCAAGACCAGCCGGGACTTCGACTTTGGGCGAGCAGTACTTC.

In this sample, this clonotype turned up a few times. The chain carries TRBV4-1 and TRBJ2-5; D remains unclear. This CDR3 contains 14 residues. Trimming pared 0 bases from V and 7 bases from J, leaving 12 bases between. The germline gives CDR1 MGHRA, CDR2 YSYEKL. CDR3 sequence (DNA): TGCGCCAGCAGCCAAGATCCCGCAACTCCGACCCAGTACTTC. Protein sequence: CASSQDPATPTQYF.

This clonotype was seen a handful of times. CDR3 DNA: TGTGCCAGCGGGGCTCCGGGACAGGGTAACACTGAAGCTTTCTTT. Translating it yields CASGAPGQGNTEAFF. The chain couples TRBV2 to TRBJ1-1; 9 nucleotides align to TRBD1. The CDR3 is 15 residues long. Per germline, CDR1 SNHLY and CDR2 FYNNEI. V lost 8 bases to trimming and J lost 2 bases; unmatched junction nucleotides: 9.